One sample yielded the 2 T cell receptor beta chains listed below, sequenced in a study of neoadjuvant anti-PD-1 for oral cavity cancer. The assay was immunoSEQ multiplex PCR, and TCRdb's table has in-frame clones only and misses some. This table holds more than 7,000 clones, 40% to 60% found once. The input for sequencing was tumor tissue, taken before nivolumab (anti-PD-1) treatment. These receptors all come from a person aged 35-79 years with oral cavity squamous cell carcinoma.

Details on this clone: A junction end diverges from the germline sequence, so it may reflect a read error. The chain links TRBV7-7 to TRBJ2-3, with TRBD2 identical over 7 bases. The germline V gene encodes CDR1 SSHAT and CDR2 FNYEAQ (reference sequence). The CDR3 totals 16 residues. The CDR3 bases are TGTGCTAGCAGCTTAGCGTTTGGCGGGAGTGCAGATACGCAGTATTTT. It translates to CASSLAFGGSADTQYF.

V gene TRBV28 combines with J gene TRBJ2-1; D uncertain. Trimming took off 6 bases at V and 7 bases at J, with 10 bases between the two ends. Germline V gene data show CDR1 as MDHEN and CDR2 as SYDVKM. CDR3 size: 12 residues. CDR3 coding DNA: TGTGCCAGCAGCCTAACGCGTAATGAGCAGTTCTTC. It is translated as CASSLTRNEQFF.